These 23 T cell receptor beta chains came from one sample sequenced in a study of cytomegalovirus exposure and HLA in healthy donors (dated by TCRdb to between 2016 and 2019). The library was produced with the immunoSEQ multiplex PCR assay. For the multiplex PCR, a mixture combining 60 forward primers for TCR Vbeta segments and 13 reverse primers for TCR Jbeta segments was used. What TCRdb holds here is the immuneACCESS table cut down to in-frame rearrangements. Part of the clones is not present; checked against another copy, under half of the missing clones reflect an unresolved V gene, and the others are unexplained. The sample table lists about 170,000 clones, around 68% of them with a count of one. The top ten constitute 2.5% to 3% of the sample. The sequencing sample was made of PBMCs. These receptors originate from a man aged 40-50 years in good health and CMV-seronegative.

This clone was observed a handful of times. The chain links TRBV27 to TRBJ1-6; a possible D gene is TRBD1 (5 bases). Trimming shortened V by 1 base and J by 9 bases, and 13 bases separated the two germline ends. The CDR3 extends over 15 amino acids. The V gene's germline CDR1 is MNHEY and CDR2 SMNVEV (reference sequence). The CDR3 sequence is CASSLWQGMSSPLHF. The CDR3 coding sequence is TGTGCCAGCAGTTTATGGCAGGGTATGAGTTCACCCCTCCACTTT.

The CDR3 bases are TGTGCCAGCAGCTTAGGGACAGGGAGCACAGATACGCAGTATTTT. This translates into CASSLGTGSTDTQYF. This chain connects TRBV7-9 to TRBJ2-3, with 8 positions matching TRBD1. Germline assignment: CDR1 SEHNR and CDR2 FQNEAQ (reference sequence). The CDR3 spans 15 residues. The V segment lost 1 base and the J segment 0 bases; nucleotides outside the gene matches: 0.

The CDR3 region is CASSARGLSEKLFF. For the CDR3, the DNA is TGTGCCAGCAGTGCCAGGGGGCTTTCTGAAAAACTGTTTTTT. The chain combines TRBV2 with TRBJ1-4; 8 nucleotides agree with TRBD1. This CDR3 is 14 amino acids long. With V trimmed by 4 bases and J by 7 bases, 5 bases remained unmatched. The V gene's germline CDR1 is SNHLY and CDR2 FYNNEI.

The chain combines TRBV18 with TRBJ1-3; a weak D match, TRBD1 (6 bases). Deletions cut 6 bases from V and 0 bases from J, with 12 bases between. The CDR3 consists of 15 residues. The germline V gene encodes CDR1 KGHSH and CDR2 LQKENI. This CDR3 reads CASSTGPLSGNTIYF. For the CDR3, the DNA is TGTGCCAGCTCTACAGGGCCCCTCTCTGGAAACACCATATATTTT.

The chain uses TRBV25-1 and TRBJ2-1, with a weak D call TRBD1 (6 bases). The CDR3 is 14 amino acids. V was clipped by 4 bases and J by 6 bases, with 13 bases between them. The germline V gene has CDR1 MGHDK and CDR2 SYGVNS. Written as DNA, the CDR3 is TGTGCCAGCAGTGCCCGGGACACACGCAATGAGCAGTTCTTC. This encodes CASSARDTRNEQFF. The whole variable domain, remainder taken from reference TRBV25-1 and TRBJ2-1, is EADIYQTPRYLVIGTGKKITLECSQTMGHDKMYWYQQDPGMELHLIHYSYGVNSTEKGDLSSESTVSRIRTEHFPLTLESARPSHTSQYLCASSARDTRNEQFFGPGTRLTVL.

The J gene is TRBJ1-2, the V gene TRBV5-1, with D possibly matching TRBD1 (6 bases). CDR1 SGHRS and CDR2 YFSETQ come from the germline V gene. The V end was cut by 1 base, the J end by 4 bases, with 11 bases between. The CDR3 totals 14 residues. CDR3: CASSLRTGPYGYTF. CDR3 DNA: TGCGCCAGCAGCTTGCGCACAGGGCCCTATGGCTACACCTTC.

A word on this clone: Sequence at one end of the junction differs from germline and may be a read error. This chain links TRBV7-9 with TRBJ2-6, with TRBD2 identical over 15 bases. From germline, CDR1 is SEHNR and CDR2 FQNEAQ (reference sequence). The CDR3 loop spans 19 amino acids. In nucleotides, the CDR3 is TGTTCCAGCAGCTTCACCCCGGGACTAGCGGGGGGTGGGGCCAACGTCCTGACTTTC. Translation gives CSSSFTPGLAGGGANVLTF.

This sequence joins TRBV30 and TRBJ2-3; 9 bases agree with TRBD2. J lost 1 base, V lost 8 bases, and 7 bases had no gene match. The CDR3 is 14 residues long. The germline CDR1 and CDR2 sequences are GTSNPN and SVGIG (reference sequence). In nucleotides, the CDR3 is TGTGCCAGGTCTAGCGGGGTGGGCACAGATACGCAGTATTTT. Protein: CARSSGVGTDTQYF.

The chain employs TRBV9 and TRBJ2-3, with 8 bases lining up with TRBD2. This CDR3 contains 16 residues. Germline CDR1 and CDR2: SGDLS and YYNGEE. V lost 4 bases to trimming and J lost 5 bases; unmatched junction nucleotides: 12. Here the CDR3 reads CASSPTLGLAGDTQYF. The CDR3 DNA sequence: TGTGCCAGCAGCCCCACCTTGGGGCTAGCGGGAGATACGCAGTATTTT. Together with reference TRBV9 and TRBJ2-3, the CDR3 gives the full variable domain: DSGVTQTPKHLITATGQRVTLRCSPRSGDLSVYWYQQSLDQGLQFLIQYYNGEERAKGNILERFSAQQFPDLHSELNLSSLELGDSALYFCASSPTLGLAGDTQYFGPGTRLTVL.

This clone has more than one count but fewer than ten. V and J are TRBV6-5 and TRBJ1-1; TRBD1 matches at 7 bases. Losses at the gene ends were 6 bases for V and 4 bases for J; bases not matched to a gene: 2. The germline V gene has CDR1 MNHEY and CDR2 SVGAGI. This CDR3 is built from 12 residues. CDR3 residues: CASRDRPTEAFF. CDR3 coding DNA: TGTGCCAGCAGGGACAGGCCCACTGAAGCTTTCTTT.

This clone was counted only a few times. The CDR3 DNA is TGTGCCAGCAGCCCCGAGACAGGGAACTATGGCTACACCTTC. It is translated as CASSPETGNYGYTF. The J gene is TRBJ1-2, the V gene TRBV7-2; 7 positions agree with TRBD1. With V trimmed by 5 bases and J by 2 bases, 5 bases remained unmatched. In germline, CDR1 is SGHTA, CDR2 FQGNSA. The CDR3 spans 14 residues.

The chain recombines TRBV30 with TRBJ1-2, with TRBD1 identical over 10 bases. The CDR3 length is 18 residues. Per the germline V gene, CDR1 is GTSNPN and CDR2 is SVGIG (reference sequence). The junction had 21 bases not matched to a gene; V was cut back by 8 bases and J by 3 bases. As DNA, the CDR3 is TGTGCCGGCGGCTCAGGCGGGACAGGGGATAATTTTCACTATGGCTACACCTTC. Residues: CAGGSGGTGDNFHYGYTF. The full variable domain, rest sourced from reference TRBV30 and TRBJ1-2, is SQTIHQWPATLVQPVGSPLSLECTVEGTSNPNLYWYRQAAGRGLQLLFYSVGIGQISSEVPQNLSASRPQDRQFILSSKKLLLSDSGFYLCAGGSGGTGDNFHYGYTFGSGTRLTVV.

This rearrangement joins TRBV4-3 to TRBJ2-3; unclear D gene. The CDR3 has 16 amino acids. The germline gives CDR1 LGHNA, CDR2 YSLEER. V was trimmed by 1 base and J by 2 bases, leaving 13 bases between them. This CDR3 is CASSQGADLLTDTQYF. As DNA, the CDR3 is TGCGCCAGCAGCCAAGGCGCAGACTTGCTCACAGATACGCAGTATTTT.

The genes are TRBV7-2 and TRBJ1-2, with TRBD1 matching 10 bases. The CDR3 loop spans 15 amino acids. The germline V gene encodes CDR1 SGHTA and CDR2 FQGNSA. With 2 bases clipped from V and 7 bases from J, the junction kept 7 bases outside the gene matches. CDR3 in DNA: TGTGCCAGCAGCTTATATAGACAGGGGGCGCCTGGCTACACCTTC. It is translated as CASSLYRQGAPGYTF.

J is TRBJ2-1 and V is TRBV7-2; D possibly corresponds to TRBD2 (5 bases). The CDR3 loop spans 15 amino acids. Trimming pared 3 bases from V and 0 bases from J, leaving 9 bases between. Germline V gene sequence: CDR1 SGHTA, CDR2 FQGNSA. CDR3 DNA sequence: TGTGCCAGCAGCTTCAGGACTGACTCCTACAATGAGCAGTTCTTC. This encodes CASSFRTDSYNEQFF.

V is TRBV12-5 and J is TRBJ1-1, with 8 bases lining up with TRBD1. Per germline, CDR1 LGHNT and CDR2 FRNRAP. CDR3 length equals 13 residues. V was pared by 5 bases and J by 4 bases, with 3 bases of the junction left unmatched. The CDR3 spells CASGNRGGTEAFF. The DNA of the CDR3 is TGTGCTAGTGGTAACAGGGGGGGCACTGAAGCTTTCTTT.

The chain joins TRBV7-9 to TRBJ2-7; 9 bases match TRBD1. Trimming took 5 bases from V and 5 from J; bases not matched to a gene: 13. Looked up from germline, CDR1 is SEHNR and CDR2 is FQNEAQ (reference sequence). The CDR3 is 16 residues long. The CDR3 reads CASSGITGGLLHEQYF. The CDR3, as DNA: TGTGCCAGCAGCGGAATAACAGGGGGCTTACTGCACGAGCAGTACTTC.

This chain links TRBV19 with TRBJ1-5; D gene uncertain. Germline V CDR1 and CDR2: LNHDA, SQIVND (reference sequence). The CDR3 runs 16 residues. The germline V and J ends were trimmed by 7 bases and 3 bases, with 19 bases remaining between them. The CDR3 nucleotides are TGTGCCAGTACCCCTGAGGTCTTGCCTAACAATCAGCCCCAGCATTTT. Translating gives CASTPEVLPNNQPQHF.

V and J are TRBV27 and TRBJ1-1; 7 bases are a match to TRBD1. With 6 bases clipped from V and 1 base from J, the junction kept 8 bases outside the gene matches. There are 15 residues in the CDR3. Germline V gene data show CDR1 as MNHEY and CDR2 as SMNVEV (reference sequence). CDR3 residues: CASRPWDSSNTEAFF. Written as DNA, the CDR3 is TGTGCCAGCAGACCCTGGGACAGTTCGAACACTGAAGCTTTCTTT.

CDR3 residues: CASSIMRGRGQDTEAFF. The CDR3 DNA reads as TGTGCCAGTAGTATAATGCGAGGTAGGGGGCAAGATACTGAAGCTTTCTTT. The chain combines TRBV19 with TRBJ1-1; 7 nucleotides line up with TRBD1. The V and J ends lost 2 bases and 5 bases, in that order; junction bases with no gene match: 14. CDR3 length: 17 amino acids. Germline V gene lookup returns CDR1 LNHDA and CDR2 SQIVND (reference sequence).

The chain carries TRBV18 and TRBJ1-3, with D perhaps TRBD1 (5 bases). V was cut by 5 bases and J by 3 bases, with 8 bases left in between. This CDR3 spans 13 amino acids. Germline-derived CDR1 and CDR2 are KGHSH and LQKENI. The DNA for the CDR3 is TGTGCCAGCTCAGAAGGGGATGGAAACACCATATATTTT. This sequence encodes CASSEGDGNTIYF.

V is TRBV2 and J is TRBJ1-6; D is ambiguous. The V gene's germline CDR1 is SNHLY and CDR2 FYNNEI. V was pared by 5 bases and J by 10 bases, with 12 bases between. This CDR3 comprises 13 residues. The CDR3: CASSLAGGSPLHF. The CDR3 bases are TGTGCCAGCAGTCTAGCCGGTGGGTCACCCCTCCACTTT.

The chain uses TRBV6-6 and TRBJ2-2; 8 nucleotides match TRBD1. Germline V CDR1 and CDR2: MNHNY, SVGAGI (reference sequence). Trimming took 4 bases from V and 4 from J; bases not matched to a gene: 8. The CDR3 consists of 16 residues. CDR3 in DNA: TGTGCCAGCAGTTTCCCGGGACAGGTTCTCACCGGGGAGCTGTTTTTT. As protein: CASSFPGQVLTGELFF.